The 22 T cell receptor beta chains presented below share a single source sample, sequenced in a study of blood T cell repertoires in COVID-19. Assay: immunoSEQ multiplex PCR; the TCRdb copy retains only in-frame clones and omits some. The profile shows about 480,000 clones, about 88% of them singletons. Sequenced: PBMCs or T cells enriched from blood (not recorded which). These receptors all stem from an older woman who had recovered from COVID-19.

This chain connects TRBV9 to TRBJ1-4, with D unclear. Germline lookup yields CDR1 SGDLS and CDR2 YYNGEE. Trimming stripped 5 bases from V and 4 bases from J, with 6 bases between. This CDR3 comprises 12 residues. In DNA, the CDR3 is TGTGCCAGCAGTCGCAGTAATGAAAAACTGTTTTTT. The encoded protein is CASSRSNEKLFF.

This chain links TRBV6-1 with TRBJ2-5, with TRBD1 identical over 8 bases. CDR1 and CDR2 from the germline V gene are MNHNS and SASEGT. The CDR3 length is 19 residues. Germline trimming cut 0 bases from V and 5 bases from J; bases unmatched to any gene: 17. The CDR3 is CASSEALGAGGLGMETQYF. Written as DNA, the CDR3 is TGTGCCAGCAGTGAAGCGCTGGGTGCAGGGGGCTTGGGGATGGAGACCCAGTACTTC.

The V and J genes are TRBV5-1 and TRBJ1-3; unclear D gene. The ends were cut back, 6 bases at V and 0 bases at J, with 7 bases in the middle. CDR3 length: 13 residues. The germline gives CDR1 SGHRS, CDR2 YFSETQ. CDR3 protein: CASTGDSGNTIYF. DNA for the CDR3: TGCGCCAGCACCGGAGACTCTGGAAACACCATATATTTT.

The CDR3 coding sequence is TGTGCCAGCAGTACGAGGGACAGACATAATTCACCCCTCCACTTT. Encoded protein: CASSTRDRHNSPLHF. The V and J genes are TRBV2 and TRBJ1-6, with 7 positions matching TRBD1. Per germline, CDR1 SNHLY and CDR2 FYNNEI. Trimming removed 5 bases from V and 5 bases from J; junction bases left unmatched: 6. This CDR3 is 15 amino acids long.

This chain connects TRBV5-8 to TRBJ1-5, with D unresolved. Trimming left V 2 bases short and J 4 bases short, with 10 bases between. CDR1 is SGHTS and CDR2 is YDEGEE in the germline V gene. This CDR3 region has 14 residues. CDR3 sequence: CASSFLEGNQPQHF. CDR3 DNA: TGTGCCAGCAGCTTTTTGGAGGGAAATCAGCCCCAGCATTTT.

CDR3 DNA sequence: TGCGCCAGCAGCCCGTTAGGGGGGGGCGTTAATGAAAAACTGTTTTTT. It specifies CASSPLGGGVNEKLFF. The chain employs TRBV5-1 and TRBJ1-4; a weak D match, TRBD1 (6 bases). CDR3 size: 16 residues. Germline lookup yields CDR1 SGHRS and CDR2 YFSETQ. Trimming pared 4 bases from V and 4 bases from J, leaving 17 bases between.

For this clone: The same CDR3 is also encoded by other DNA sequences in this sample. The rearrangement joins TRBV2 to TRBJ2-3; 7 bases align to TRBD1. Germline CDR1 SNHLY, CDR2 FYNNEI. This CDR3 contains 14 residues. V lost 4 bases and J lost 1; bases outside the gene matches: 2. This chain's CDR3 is CASSVGQGTDTQYF. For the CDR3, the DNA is TGTGCCAGCAGTGTCGGACAGGGCACAGATACGCAGTATTTT.

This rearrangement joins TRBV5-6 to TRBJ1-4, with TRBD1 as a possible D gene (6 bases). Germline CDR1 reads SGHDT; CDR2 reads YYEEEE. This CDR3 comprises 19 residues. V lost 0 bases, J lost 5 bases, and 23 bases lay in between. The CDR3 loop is CASSLAARGPEGSNEKLFF. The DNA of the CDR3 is TGTGCCAGCAGCTTGGCCGCCAGGGGCCCAGAGGGCTCAAATGAAAAACTGTTTTTT.

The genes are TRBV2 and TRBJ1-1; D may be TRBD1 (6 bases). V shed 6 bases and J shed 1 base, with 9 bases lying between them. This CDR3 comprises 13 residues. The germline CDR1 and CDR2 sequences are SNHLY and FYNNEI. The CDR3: CASRLGQNTEAFF. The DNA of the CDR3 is TGTGCCAGCAGGCTGGGACAGAACACTGAAGCTTTCTTT.

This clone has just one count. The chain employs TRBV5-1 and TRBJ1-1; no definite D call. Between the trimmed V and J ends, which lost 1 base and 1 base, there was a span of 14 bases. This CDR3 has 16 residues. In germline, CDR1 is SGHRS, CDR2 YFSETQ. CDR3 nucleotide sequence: TGCGCCAGCAGCTTGAAGTCGTTAAGCGGGAACACTGAAGCTTTCTTT. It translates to CASSLKSLSGNTEAFF.

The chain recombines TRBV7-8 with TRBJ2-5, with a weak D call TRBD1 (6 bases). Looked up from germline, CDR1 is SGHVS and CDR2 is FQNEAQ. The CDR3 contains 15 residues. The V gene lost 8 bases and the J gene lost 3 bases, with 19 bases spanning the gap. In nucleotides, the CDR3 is TGTGCCAGCTGGGGACATCGAAAGTTAGAAGAGACCCAGTACTTC. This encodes CASWGHRKLEETQYF.

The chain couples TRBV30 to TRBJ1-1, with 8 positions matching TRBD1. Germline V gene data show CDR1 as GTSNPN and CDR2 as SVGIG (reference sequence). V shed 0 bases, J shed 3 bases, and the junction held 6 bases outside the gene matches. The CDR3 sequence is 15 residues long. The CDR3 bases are TGTGCCTGGAGTGTAAGGACAGGGAAGGACACTGAAGCTTTCTTT. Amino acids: CAWSVRTGKDTEAFF.

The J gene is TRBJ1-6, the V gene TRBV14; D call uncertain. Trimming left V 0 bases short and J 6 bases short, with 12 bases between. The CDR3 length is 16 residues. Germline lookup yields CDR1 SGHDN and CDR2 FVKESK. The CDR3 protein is CASSQEIPVRNSPLHF. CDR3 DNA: TGTGCCAGCAGCCAAGAAATACCGGTTCGTAATTCACCCCTCCACTTT.

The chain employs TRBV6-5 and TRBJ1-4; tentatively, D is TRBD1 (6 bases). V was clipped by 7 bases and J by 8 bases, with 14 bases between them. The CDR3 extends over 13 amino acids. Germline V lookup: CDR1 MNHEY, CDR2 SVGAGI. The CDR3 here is CASKRGGGEKLFF. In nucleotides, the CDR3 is TGTGCCAGCAAGAGGGGGGGTGGAGAAAAACTGTTTTTT.

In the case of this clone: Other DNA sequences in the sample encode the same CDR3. Here the CDR3 reads CASSPRQGDQPQHF. DNA for the CDR3: TGTGCCAGCAGTCCCCGACAGGGTGATCAGCCCCAGCATTTT. This sequence joins TRBV6-5 and TRBJ1-5; 7 positions agree with TRBD1. V shed 5 bases and J 5 bases; nucleotides not matched to a gene: 6. The CDR3 is made up of 14 amino acids. Looked up from germline, CDR1 is MNHEY and CDR2 is SVGAGI.

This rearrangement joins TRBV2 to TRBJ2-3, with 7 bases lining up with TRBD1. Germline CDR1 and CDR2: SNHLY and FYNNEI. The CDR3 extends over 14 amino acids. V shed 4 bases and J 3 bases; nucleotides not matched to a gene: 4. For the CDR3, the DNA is TGTGCCAGCAGTGTCCAGGGGGTGACAGATACGCAGTATTTT. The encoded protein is CASSVQGVTDTQYF.

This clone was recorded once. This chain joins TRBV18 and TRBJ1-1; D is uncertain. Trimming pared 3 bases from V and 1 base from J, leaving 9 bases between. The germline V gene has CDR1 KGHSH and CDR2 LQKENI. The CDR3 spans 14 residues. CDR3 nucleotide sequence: TGTGCCAGCTCACCTCTTGCTAAGAACACTGAAGCTTTCTTT. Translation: CASSPLAKNTEAFF.

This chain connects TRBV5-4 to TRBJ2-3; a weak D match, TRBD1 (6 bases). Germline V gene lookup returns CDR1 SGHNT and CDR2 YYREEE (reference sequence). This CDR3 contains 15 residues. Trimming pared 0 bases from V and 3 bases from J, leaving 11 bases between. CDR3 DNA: TGTGCCAGCAGCTTGGGCCCCGACAGGACAGATACGCAGTATTTT. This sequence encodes CASSLGPDRTDTQYF.

This chain's CDR3 is CASSQRRGIRATNEKLFF. CDR3 DNA: TGTGCCAGCAGCCAAAGGAGGGGTATCCGGGCAACTAATGAAAAACTGTTTTTT. The rearrangement uses TRBV7-9 and TRBJ1-4, with D perhaps TRBD1 (5 bases). The CDR3 contains 18 residues. Trimming took off 5 bases at V and 0 bases at J, with 19 bases between the two ends. CDR1 is SEHNR, CDR2 FQNEAQ, per germline (reference sequence).

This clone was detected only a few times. CDR3 bases: TGTGCCAGTAGTATTGAACAGGGAAGCCAAGAGACCCAGTACTTC. Translated, it gives CASSIEQGSQETQYF. The rearrangement links TRBV19 to TRBJ2-5; TRBD1 might be the D (6 bases). This CDR3 is 15 amino acids long. Per the germline V gene, CDR1 is LNHDA and CDR2 is SQIVND (reference sequence). V lost 3 bases, J lost 1 base, and 12 bases lay in between. The full variable domain, rest sourced from reference TRBV19 and TRBJ2-5, is DGGITQSPKYLFRKEGQNVTLSCEQNLNHDAMYWYRQDPGQGLRLIYYSQIVNDFQKGDIAEGYSVSREKKESFPLTVTSAQKNPTAFYLCASSIEQGSQETQYFGPGTRLLVL.

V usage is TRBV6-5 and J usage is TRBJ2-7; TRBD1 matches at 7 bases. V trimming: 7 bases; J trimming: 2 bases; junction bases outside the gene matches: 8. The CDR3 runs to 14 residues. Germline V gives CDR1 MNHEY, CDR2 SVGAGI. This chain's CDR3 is CASKTGDNTYEQYV. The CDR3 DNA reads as TGTGCCAGCAAAACAGGGGACAATACCTACGAGCAGTACGTC.

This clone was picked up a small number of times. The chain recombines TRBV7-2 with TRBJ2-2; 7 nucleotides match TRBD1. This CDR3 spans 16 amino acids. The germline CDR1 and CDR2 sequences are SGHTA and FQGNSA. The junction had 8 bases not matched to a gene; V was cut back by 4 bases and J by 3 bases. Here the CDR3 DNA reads TGTGCCAGCAGCTCCCAGACAGGGCGAGACACCGGGGAGCTGTTTTTT. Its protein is CASSSQTGRDTGELFF.